The rows below give T cell receptor beta chains drawn from one sample of a study of cytomegalovirus exposure and HLA in healthy donors. The table came from immunoSEQ multiplex PCR; TCRdb's copy has only in-frame clones and leaves some out. The sample lists around 200,000 clones; 86% were seen once. The sample consisted of PBMCs. These receptors were collected from a woman in her twenties or thirties in good health and CMV-seronegative. Each CDR3 is given with its conserved first and last residue. The D gene is left open where the match is weak. Some rows have no size entry. The others give once, few or many, or a class for an expanded clone.

>TRBJ2-5|TRBV6-6|TRBD2|-
TGTGCCAGCACCCCTGGACTAGGAGGGACCCAGTACTTC
CASTPGLGGTQYF
>TRBJ2-2|TRBV21-1|-|-
TGTGCCAGCAGCGTACCGGGACTAGCGGGGGGTAGGAACACCGGGGAGCTGTTTTTT
CASSVPGLAGGRNTGELFF
>TRBJ1-5|TRBV6-1|-|-
TGTGCCAGCAGTGGGAACTGGCCGAGCGGTGGCAATCAGCCCCAGCATTTT
CASSGNWPSGGNQPQHF
>TRBJ1-1|TRBV2|-|-
TGTGCCAGCATTAAGGGAGAGAACACTGAAGCTTTCTTT
CASIKGENTEAFF
>TRBJ2-7|TRBV6-5|-|few
TGTGCCAGCAGCCGGGAACCATACGAGCAGTACTTC
CASSREPYEQYF
>TRBJ1-5|TRBV6-5|-|-
TGTGCCAGCAGGAAAAGACAGGATAGCAATCAGCCCCAGCATTTT
CASRKRQDSNQPQHF
>TRBJ2-2|TRBV5-1|-|-
TGCGCCAGCAGCCCGGACATTAACACCGGGGAGCTGTTTTTT
CASSPDINTGELFF
>TRBJ1-1|TRBV5-6|-|-
TGTGCCAGCAGCTTGGTCAGGGTCGGCACTGAAGCTTTCTTT
CASSLVRVGTEAFF
>TRBJ1-4|TRBV28|-|-
TGTGCCAGCAGTTTATCAGGGTCCCCTAATGAAAAACTGTTTTTT
CASSLSGSPNEKLFF
>TRBJ1-5|TRBV7-2|-|-
TGTGCCAGCAGCTTAGTGGGCAGCTATAGCAATCAGCCCCAGCATTTT
CASSLVGSYSNQPQHF
>TRBJ2-5|TRBV6-1|-|-
TGTGCCAGCAGTACCGACTGGAAAGAGACCCAGTACTTC
CASSTDWKETQYF
>TRBJ2-7|TRBV11-2|TRBD2|few
TGTGCCAGCAGCTTATCGGCTAGCGGGATCCTGTACTTC
CASSLSASGILYF
>TRBJ2-5|TRBV7-2|-|-
TGTGCCAGCAGCTTAAATACGGGGTCCGGTGCCCAGTACTTC
CASSLNTGSGAQYF
>TRBJ2-1|TRBV7-3|-|-
TGTGCCAGCAGCTTAGGAGGACTCTACAATGAGCAGTTCTTC
CASSLGGLYNEQFF
>TRBJ2-7|TRBV6-1|-|-
TGTGCCAGCATGATGGCTAGCGAGACCTACGAGCAGTACTTC
CASMMASETYEQYF
>TRBJ2-3|TRBV7-3|-|-
TGTGCCAGCAGAGGGGAAACAGATACGCAGTATTTT
CASRGETDTQYF
>TRBJ2-1|TRBV4-1|-|once
TGCGCCAGCAGCCAAGATCTCCGGTGGGAGAACAATGAGCAGTTCTTC
CASSQDLRWENNEQFF
>TRBJ1-2|TRBV19|TRBD1|few
TGTGCCAGCGCCCATTACATGGGACAGGGGAGTGGATATGGCTACACCTTC
CASAHYMGQGSGYGYTF
>TRBJ2-7|TRBV28|TRBD2|-
TGTGCCAGCACCTCTCCCGGGGACGGGGGGGAGCAGTACTTC
CASTSPGDGGEQYF
>TRBJ2-3|TRBV5-1|-|once
TGCGCCAGCAGCTTGGTGGGCAGGGCTACAGATACGCAGTATTTT
CASSLVGRATDTQYF